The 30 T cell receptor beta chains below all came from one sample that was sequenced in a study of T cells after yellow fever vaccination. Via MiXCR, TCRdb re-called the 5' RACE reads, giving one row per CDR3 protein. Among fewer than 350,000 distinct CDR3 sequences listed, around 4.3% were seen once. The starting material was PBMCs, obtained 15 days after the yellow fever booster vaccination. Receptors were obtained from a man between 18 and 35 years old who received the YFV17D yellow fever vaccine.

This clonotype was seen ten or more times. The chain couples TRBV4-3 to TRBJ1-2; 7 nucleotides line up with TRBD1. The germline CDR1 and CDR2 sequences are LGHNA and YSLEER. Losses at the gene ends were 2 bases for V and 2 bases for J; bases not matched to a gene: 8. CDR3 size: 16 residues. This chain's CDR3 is CASSQLSTGANYGYTF. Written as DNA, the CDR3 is TGCGCCAGCAGCCAACTTTCCACAGGGGCCAACTATGGCTACACCTTC.

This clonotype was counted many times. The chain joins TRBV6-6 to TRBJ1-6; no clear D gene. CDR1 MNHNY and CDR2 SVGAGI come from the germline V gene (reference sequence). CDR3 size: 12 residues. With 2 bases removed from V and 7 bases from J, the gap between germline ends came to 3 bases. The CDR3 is CASSYDNSPLHF. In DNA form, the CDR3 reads TGTGCCAGCAGTTACGACAATTCACCCCTCCACTTT.

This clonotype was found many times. CDR3 residues: CASSQVGGKLFF. The CDR3 DNA reads as TGTGCCAGCAGTCAAGTCGGGGGAAAACTGTTTTTT. The rearrangement joins TRBV27 to TRBJ1-4, with D possibly matching TRBD1 (5 bases). Between the trimmed V and J ends, which lost 5 bases and 10 bases, there was a span of 11 bases. Germline CDR1 MNHEY, CDR2 SMNVEV (reference sequence). This CDR3 contains 12 residues.

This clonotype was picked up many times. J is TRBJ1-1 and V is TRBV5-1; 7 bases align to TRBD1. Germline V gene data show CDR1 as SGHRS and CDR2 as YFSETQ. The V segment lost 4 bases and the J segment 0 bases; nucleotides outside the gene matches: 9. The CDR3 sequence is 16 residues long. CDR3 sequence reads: CASSPLLTGMNTEAFF. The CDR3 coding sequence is TGCGCCAGCAGCCCGCTCCTGACAGGGATGAACACTGAAGCTTTCTTT.

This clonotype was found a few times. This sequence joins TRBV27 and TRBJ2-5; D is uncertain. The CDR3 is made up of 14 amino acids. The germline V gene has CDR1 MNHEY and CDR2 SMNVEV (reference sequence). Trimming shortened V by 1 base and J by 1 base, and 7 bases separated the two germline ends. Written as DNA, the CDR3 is TGTGCCAGCAGTTTATTTCCGGCCCAAGAGACCCAGTACTTC. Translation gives CASSLFPAQETQYF.

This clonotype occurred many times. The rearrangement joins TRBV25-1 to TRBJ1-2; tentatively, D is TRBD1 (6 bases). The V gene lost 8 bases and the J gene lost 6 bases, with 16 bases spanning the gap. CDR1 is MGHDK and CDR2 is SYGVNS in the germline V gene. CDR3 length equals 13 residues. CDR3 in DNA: TGTGCCAGCGAGGGGGGGACGGGGAATGGCTACACCTTC. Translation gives CASEGGTGNGYTF.

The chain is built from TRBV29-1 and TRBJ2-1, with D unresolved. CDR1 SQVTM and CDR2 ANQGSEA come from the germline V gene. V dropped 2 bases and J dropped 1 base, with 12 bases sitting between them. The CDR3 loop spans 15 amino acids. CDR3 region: CSVEPAQSSYNEQFF. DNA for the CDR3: TGCAGCGTTGAACCCGCCCAGTCTTCCTACAATGAGCAGTTCTTC.

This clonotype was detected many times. CDR3 sequence reads: CSAHPVGYNEQFF. In DNA, the CDR3 is TGCAGTGCCCACCCTGTGGGGTACAATGAGCAGTTCTTC. This chain joins TRBV20-1 and TRBJ2-1; D ambiguous. This CDR3 has 13 residues. Trimming shortened V by 6 bases and J by 4 bases, and 13 bases separated the two germline ends. Per germline, CDR1 DFQATT and CDR2 SNEGSKA (reference sequence).

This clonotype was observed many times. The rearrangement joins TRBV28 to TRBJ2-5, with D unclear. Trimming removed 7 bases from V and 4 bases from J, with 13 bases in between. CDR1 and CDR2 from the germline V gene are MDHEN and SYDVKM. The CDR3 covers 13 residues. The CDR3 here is CASNFQARETQYF. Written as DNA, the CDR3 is TGTGCCAGCAACTTCCAAGCCCGAGAGACCCAGTACTTC. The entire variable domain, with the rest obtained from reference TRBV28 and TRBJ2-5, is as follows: DVKVTQSSRYLVKRTGEKVFLECVQDMDHENMFWYRQDPGLGLRLIYFSYDVKMKEKGDIPEGYSVSREKKERFSLILESASTNQTSMYLCASNFQARETQYFGPGTRLLVL.

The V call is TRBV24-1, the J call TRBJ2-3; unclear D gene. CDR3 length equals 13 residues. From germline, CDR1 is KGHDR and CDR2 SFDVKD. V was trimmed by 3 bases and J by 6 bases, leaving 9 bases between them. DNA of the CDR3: TGTGCCACCAGTGATGCAAGTGGGGATACGCAGTATTTT. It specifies CATSDASGDTQYF.

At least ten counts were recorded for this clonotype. The CDR3 loop is CASSQRTGVYQETQYF. The CDR3 DNA is TGTGCCAGCAGCCAGAGAACAGGAGTGTACCAAGAGACCCAGTACTTC. The chain couples TRBV3-1 to TRBJ2-5; possibly TRBD1 for D (5 bases). Per germline, CDR1 LGHDT and CDR2 YNNKEL (reference sequence). V shed 3 bases and J shed 0 bases, with 14 bases lying between them. This CDR3 spans 16 amino acids.

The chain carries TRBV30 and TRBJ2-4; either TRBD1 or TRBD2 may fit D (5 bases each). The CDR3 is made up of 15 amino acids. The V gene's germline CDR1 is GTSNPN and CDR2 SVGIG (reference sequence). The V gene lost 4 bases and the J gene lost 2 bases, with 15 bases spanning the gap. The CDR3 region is CAWKGPEGTKNIQYF. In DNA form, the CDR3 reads TGTGCCTGGAAGGGACCCGAGGGTACCAAAAACATTCAGTACTTC.

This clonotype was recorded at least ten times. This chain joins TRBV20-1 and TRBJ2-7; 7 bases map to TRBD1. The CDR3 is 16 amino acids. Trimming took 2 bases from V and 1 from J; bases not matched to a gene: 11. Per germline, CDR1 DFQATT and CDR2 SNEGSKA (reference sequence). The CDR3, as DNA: TGCAGTGCTAGAACCCCAAAAGTGGGACAGTCCTACGAGCAGTACTTC. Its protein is CSARTPKVGQSYEQYF.

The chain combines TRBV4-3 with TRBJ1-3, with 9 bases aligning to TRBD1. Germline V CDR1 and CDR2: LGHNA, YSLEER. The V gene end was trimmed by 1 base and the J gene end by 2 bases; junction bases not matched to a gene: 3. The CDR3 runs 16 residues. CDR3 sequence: CASSQGTGATGNTIYF. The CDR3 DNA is TGCGCCAGCAGCCAAGGGACAGGGGCCACTGGAAACACCATATATTTT.

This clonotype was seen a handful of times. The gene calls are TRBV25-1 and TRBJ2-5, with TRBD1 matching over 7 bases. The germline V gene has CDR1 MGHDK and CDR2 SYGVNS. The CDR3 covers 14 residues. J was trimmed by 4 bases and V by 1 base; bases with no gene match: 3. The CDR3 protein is CASSEFYRGETQYF. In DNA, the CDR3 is TGTGCCAGCAGTGAATTTTACAGGGGAGAGACCCAGTACTTC.

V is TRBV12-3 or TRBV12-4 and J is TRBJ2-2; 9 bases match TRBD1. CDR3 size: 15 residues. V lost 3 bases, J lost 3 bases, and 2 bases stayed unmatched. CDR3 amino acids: CASSFGTGHTGELFF. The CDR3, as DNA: TGTGCCAGCAGTTTTGGGACAGGGCACACCGGGGAGCTGTTTTTT.

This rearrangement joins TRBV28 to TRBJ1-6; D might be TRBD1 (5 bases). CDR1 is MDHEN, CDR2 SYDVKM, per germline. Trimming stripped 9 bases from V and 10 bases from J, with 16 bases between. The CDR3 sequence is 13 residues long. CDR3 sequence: CASGTGDQSPLHF. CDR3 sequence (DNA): TGTGCCAGTGGCACCGGGGACCAATCACCCCTCCACTTT.

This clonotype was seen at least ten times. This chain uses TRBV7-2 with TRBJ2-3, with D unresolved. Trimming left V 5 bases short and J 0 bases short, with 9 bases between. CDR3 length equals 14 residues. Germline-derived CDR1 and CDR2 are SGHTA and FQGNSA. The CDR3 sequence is CASSPRPSTDTQYF. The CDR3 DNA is TGTGCCAGCAGCCCTAGGCCCAGCACAGATACGCAGTATTTT.

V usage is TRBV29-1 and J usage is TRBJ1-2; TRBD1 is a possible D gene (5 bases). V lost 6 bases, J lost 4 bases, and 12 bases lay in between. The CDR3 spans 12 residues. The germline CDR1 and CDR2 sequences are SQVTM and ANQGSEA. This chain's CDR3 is CSVADSFYGYTF. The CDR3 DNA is TGCAGCGTAGCTGACAGCTTCTATGGCTACACCTTC.

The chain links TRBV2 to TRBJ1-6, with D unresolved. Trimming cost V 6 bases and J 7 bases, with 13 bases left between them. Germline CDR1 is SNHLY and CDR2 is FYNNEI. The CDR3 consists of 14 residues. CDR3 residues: CASSPMGGNSPLHF. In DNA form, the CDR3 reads TGTGCCAGCAGCCCAATGGGTGGCAATTCACCCCTCCACTTT.

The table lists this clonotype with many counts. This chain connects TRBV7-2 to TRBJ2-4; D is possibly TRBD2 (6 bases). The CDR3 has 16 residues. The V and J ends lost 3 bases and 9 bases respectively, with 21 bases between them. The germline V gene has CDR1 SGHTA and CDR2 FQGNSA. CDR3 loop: CASSLGLAAGSGIQYF. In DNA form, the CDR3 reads TGTGCCAGCAGCTTGGGGCTCGCGGCGGGGTCGGGCATTCAGTACTTC.

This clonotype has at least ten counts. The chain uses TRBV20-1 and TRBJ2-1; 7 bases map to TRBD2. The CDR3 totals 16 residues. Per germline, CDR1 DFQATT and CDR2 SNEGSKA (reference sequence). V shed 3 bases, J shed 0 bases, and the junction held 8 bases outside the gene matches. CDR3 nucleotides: TGCAGTGCTAGTGTCGACGGGGGGAGCTCCTACAATGAGCAGTTCTTC. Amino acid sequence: CSASVDGGSSYNEQFF.

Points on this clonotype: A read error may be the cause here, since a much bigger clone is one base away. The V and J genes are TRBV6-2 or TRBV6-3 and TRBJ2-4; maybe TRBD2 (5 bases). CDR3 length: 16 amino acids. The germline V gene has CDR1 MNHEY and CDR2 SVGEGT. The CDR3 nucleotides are TGTGCCAGCACCACGACATTATTCCTAGCCAAAGACATTCAGTACTTC. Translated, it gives CASTTTLFLAKDIQYF.

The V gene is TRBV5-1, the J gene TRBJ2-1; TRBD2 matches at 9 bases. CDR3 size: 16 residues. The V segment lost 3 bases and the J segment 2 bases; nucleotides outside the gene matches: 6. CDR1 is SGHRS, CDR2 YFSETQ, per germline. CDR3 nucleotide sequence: TGCGCCAGCAGCTCCCTACTAGCGGGCGCCTACAATGAGCAGTTCTTC. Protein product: CASSSLLAGAYNEQFF.

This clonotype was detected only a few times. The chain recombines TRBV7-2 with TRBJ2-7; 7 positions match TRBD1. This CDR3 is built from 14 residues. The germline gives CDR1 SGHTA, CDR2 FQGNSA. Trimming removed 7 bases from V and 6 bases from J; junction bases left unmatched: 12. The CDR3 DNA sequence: TGTGCCAGCAACCCGACAGGGATAACCTCCGAGCAGTACTTC. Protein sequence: CASNPTGITSEQYF.

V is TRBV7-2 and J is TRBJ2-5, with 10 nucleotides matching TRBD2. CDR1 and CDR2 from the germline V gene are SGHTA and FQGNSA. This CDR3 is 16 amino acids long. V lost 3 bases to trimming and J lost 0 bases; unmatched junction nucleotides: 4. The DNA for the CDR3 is TGTGCCAGCAGCTTCAGCGGGGGGGTGTACCAAGAGACCCAGTACTTC. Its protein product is CASSFSGGVYQETQYF.

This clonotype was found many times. CDR3 region: CASSVGQQTNQPQHF. The CDR3 bases are TGTGCCAGCAGTGTCGGGCAGCAAACTAATCAGCCCCAGCATTTT. V usage is TRBV2 and J usage is TRBJ1-5; D remains unclear. Trimming shortened V by 4 bases and J by 4 bases, and 14 bases separated the two germline ends. CDR1 SNHLY and CDR2 FYNNEI come from the germline V gene. The CDR3 consists of 15 residues.

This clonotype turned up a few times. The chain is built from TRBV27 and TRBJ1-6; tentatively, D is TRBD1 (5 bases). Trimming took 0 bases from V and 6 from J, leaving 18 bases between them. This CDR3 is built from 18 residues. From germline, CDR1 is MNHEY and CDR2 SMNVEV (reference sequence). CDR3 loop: CASSLSWRAGRFNSPLHF. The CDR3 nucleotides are TGTGCCAGCAGTTTATCGTGGCGCGCAGGGCGATTTAATTCACCCCTCCACTTT.

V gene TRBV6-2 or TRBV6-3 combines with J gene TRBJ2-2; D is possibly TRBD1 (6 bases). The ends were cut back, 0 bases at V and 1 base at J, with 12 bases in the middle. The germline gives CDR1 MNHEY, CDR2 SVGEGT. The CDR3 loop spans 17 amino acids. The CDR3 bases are TGTGCCAGCAGTTACTCCTCCGGGACACTGAACACCGGGGAGCTGTTTTTT. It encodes CASSYSSGTLNTGELFF.

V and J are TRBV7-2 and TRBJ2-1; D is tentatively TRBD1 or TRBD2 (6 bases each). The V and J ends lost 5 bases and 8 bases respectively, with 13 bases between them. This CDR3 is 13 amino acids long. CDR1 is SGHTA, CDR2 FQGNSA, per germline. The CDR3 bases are TGTGCCAGCAGCCGGTCGGGGGCATATGAGCAGTTCTTC. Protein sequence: CASSRSGAYEQFF.